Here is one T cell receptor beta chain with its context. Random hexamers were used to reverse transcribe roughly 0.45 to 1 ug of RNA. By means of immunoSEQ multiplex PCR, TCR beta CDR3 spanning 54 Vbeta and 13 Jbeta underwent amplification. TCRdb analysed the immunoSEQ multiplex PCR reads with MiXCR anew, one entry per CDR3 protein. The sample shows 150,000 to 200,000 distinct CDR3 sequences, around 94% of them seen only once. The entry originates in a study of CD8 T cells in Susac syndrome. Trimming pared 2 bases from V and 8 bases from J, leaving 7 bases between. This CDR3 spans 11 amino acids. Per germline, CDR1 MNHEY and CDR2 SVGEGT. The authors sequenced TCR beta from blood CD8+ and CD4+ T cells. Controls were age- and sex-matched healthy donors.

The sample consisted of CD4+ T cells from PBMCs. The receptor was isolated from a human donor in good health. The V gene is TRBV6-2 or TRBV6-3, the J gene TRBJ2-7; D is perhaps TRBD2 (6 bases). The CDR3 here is CASSYGGKQYF. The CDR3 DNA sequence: TGTGCCAGCAGTTACGGGGGGAAGCAGTACTTC.